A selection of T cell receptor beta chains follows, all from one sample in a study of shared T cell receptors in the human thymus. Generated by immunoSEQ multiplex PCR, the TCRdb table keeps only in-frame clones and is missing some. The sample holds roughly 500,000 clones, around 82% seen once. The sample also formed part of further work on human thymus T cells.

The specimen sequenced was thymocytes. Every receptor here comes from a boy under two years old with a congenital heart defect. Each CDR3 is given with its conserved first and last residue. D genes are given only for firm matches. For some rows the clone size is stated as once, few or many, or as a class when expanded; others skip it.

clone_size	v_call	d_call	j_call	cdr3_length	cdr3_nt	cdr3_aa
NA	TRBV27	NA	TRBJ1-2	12	TGTGCCAGCAGTTTTGCAGGGGATGGCTACACCTTC	CASSFAGDGYTF
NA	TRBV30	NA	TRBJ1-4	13	TGTGCCTGGAGTGAAGAGACTAATGAAAAACTGTTTTTT	CAWSEETNEKLFF
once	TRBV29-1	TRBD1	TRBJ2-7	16	TGCAGCGTTGAAGAGGCTCGAGGGACAGGGACCTACGAGCAGTACTTC	CSVEEARGTGTYEQYF
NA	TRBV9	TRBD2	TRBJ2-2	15	TGTGCCAGCAACCTAGCGGGAGCGAACACCGGGGAGCTGTTTTTT	CASNLAGANTGELFF
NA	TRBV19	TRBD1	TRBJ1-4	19	TGTGCCAGTAGTATTAAGGACAGGTCCCCATCTGCAACTAATGAAAAACTGTTTTTT	CASSIKDRSPSATNEKLFF
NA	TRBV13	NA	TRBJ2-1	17	TGTGCCAGCAGCTTAGGCCTTCTGGGCCAATCCTACAATGAGCAGTTCTTC	CASSLGLLGQSYNEQFF
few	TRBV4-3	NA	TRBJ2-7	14	TGCGCCAGCAGCCAACTCGACGGGACCTACGAGCAGTACTTC	CASSQLDGTYEQYF
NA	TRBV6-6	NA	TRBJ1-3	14	TGTGCCAGCAGTCCTGACAGCTCTGGAAACACCATATATTTT	CASSPDSSGNTIYF
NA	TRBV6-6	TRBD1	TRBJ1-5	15	TGTGCCAGCAGTTCCGGGACAGATAGCAATCAGCCCCAGCATTTT	CASSSGTDSNQPQHF
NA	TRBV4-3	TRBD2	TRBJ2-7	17	TGCGCCAGCAGCCCCCTTACTGGCGGGACTAGCGGCAACGAGCAGTACTTC	CASSPLTGGTSGNEQYF
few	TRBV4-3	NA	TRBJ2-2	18	TGCGCCAGCAGCCAAGAGGGGCAGGGTTGGTTCCGTCCCGGGGAGCTGTTTTTT	CASSQEGQGWFRPGELFF
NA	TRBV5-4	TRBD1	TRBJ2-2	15	TGTGCCAGCAGCTCCGGGACAGGGGTAACCGGGGAGCTGTTTTTT	CASSSGTGVTGELFF
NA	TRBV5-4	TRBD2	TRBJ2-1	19	TGTGCCAGCAGCTTCAAGCGGGAGGCCACCTTTACCCCCTACAATGAGCAGTTCTTC	CASSFKREATFTPYNEQFF
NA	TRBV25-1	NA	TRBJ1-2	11	TGTGCCAGCAGTGGGGGCTGGGGCTACACCTTC	CASSGGWGYTF
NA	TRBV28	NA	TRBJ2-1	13	TGTGCCAGCCCTAGACCCAGGGTTAATGAGCAGTTCTTC	CASPRPRVNEQFF
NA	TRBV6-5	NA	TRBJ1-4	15	TGTGCCAGCAGTCCGAGCCTTTCAACTAATGAAAAACTGTTTTTT	CASSPSLSTNEKLFF
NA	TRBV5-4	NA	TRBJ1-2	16	TGTGCCAGCAGCCCACCTCCCCCCCCGGGGAGAACTGGCTACACCTTC	CASSPPPPPGRTGYTF
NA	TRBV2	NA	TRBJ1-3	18	TGTGCCAGCAGGGCCCGGTGGAGGGGCGCTGTCTCTGGAAACACCATATATTTT	CASRARWRGAVSGNTIYF
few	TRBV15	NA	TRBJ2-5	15	TGTGCCACCAGCTCGGGACTCCTGTACCAAGAGACCCAGTACTTC	CATSSGLLYQETQYF
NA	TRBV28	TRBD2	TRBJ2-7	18	TGTGCCAGCAGTTTTTCCGGTAGGACTAGCGGGAACTCCTACGAGCAGTACTTC	CASSFSGRTSGNSYEQYF
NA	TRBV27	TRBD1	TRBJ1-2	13	TGTGCCAGCAGTCCTACAGGGGGCAATGGCTACACCTTC	CASSPTGGNGYTF
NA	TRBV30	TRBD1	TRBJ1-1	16	TGTGCCTGGAGAAAAGTAGGGGACAGGGGGAACACTGAAGCTTTCTTT	CAWRKVGDRGNTEAFF
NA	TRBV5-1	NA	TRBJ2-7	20	TGCGCCAGCAGCTACACCGGAGGGACCACACAAGGTGTCTGCCGCTACGAGCAGTACTTC	CASSYTGGTTQGVCRYEQYF
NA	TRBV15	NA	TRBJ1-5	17	TGTGCCACCAGCAGATTATCCCCGGGACATAGCAATCAGCCCCAGCATTTT	CATSRLSPGHSNQPQHF
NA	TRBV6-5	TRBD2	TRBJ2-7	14	TGTGCCAGCCGAGCTAGCGGGAGGCCCTACGAGCAGTACTTC	CASRASGRPYEQYF
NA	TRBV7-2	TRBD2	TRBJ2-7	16	TGTGCCAGCAGCTGGGCCCAGCTAGCGGGAGTCTACGAGCAGTACTTC	CASSWAQLAGVYEQYF
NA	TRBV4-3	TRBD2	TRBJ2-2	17	TGCGCCAGCAGCCAAATAGCGGGAGGGTCCATTCCCGGGGAGCTGTTTTTT	CASSQIAGGSIPGELFF
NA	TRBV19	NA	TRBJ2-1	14	TGTGCCAGTAGCCATTCCTATGTGGGCCATGAGCAGTTCTTC	CASSHSYVGHEQFF
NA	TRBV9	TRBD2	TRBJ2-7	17	TGTGCCAGCAGCGTGGGGACTAGCGGGAGCCTCCCTATCGAGCAGTACTTC	CASSVGTSGSLPIEQYF
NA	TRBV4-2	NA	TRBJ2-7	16	TGTGCCAGCAGCCCGCCACGGGTACAGGGATTCTACGAGCAGTACTTC	CASSPPRVQGFYEQYF
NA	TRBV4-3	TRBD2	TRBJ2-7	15	TGCGCCAGCAGCCAAGGGAGGGGCCCCGGGGGGGAGCAGTACTTC	CASSQGRGPGGEQYF
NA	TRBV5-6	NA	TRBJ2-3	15	TGTGCCAGCAGCCCTTATGGGAGGGGGACAGATACGCAGTATTTT	CASSPYGRGTDTQYF
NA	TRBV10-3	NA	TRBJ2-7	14	TGTGCCATCAGTCCCGGGACTCAGACCTACGAGCAGTACTTC	CAISPGTQTYEQYF
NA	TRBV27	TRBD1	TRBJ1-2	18	TGTGCCAGCAGTTCCACTCACCTCCCGGGACAGTCTCACTATGGCTACACCTTC	CASSSTHLPGQSHYGYTF
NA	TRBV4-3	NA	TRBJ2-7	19	TGCGCCAGCAGCCAAGAGGTCGGTAGCGGAGCGCCCCCCTCCTACGAGCAGTACTTC	CASSQEVGSGAPPSYEQYF
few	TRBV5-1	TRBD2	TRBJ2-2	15	TGCGCCAGCAATCCCAGCGGGACGAACACCGGGGAGCTGTTTTTT	CASNPSGTNTGELFF
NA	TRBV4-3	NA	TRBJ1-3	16	TGCGCCAGCAGCCAAGATCATTCGGCGGCTGGAAACACCATATATTTT	CASSQDHSAAGNTIYF